This T cell receptor (beta chain) is from a study of T cell responses to AZD1222 COVID-19 vaccine. Study-wide results and limits: Increases in Spike-specific TCR breadth and depth were seen after two AZD1222 doses. There were repertoire samples only from the period after the peak T cell response. White British people made up most donors, females outnumbered males, and clonal diversity was possibly underestimated.

Method: immunoSEQ multiplex PCR; TCRdb's copy keeps in-frame clones and lacks some. The table records some 150,000 clones, around 85% of them present only once. This clone was counted a few times. Its antigen is still unknown. The ends were cut back, 3 bases at V and 0 bases at J, with 15 bases in the middle. Germline assignment: CDR1 LGHNT and CDR2 FRNRAP. The CDR3 runs 18 residues. This TCR was sampled from an adult who received the MenACWY meningococcal vaccine as a control. The chain carries TRBV12-5 and TRBJ2-6; tentatively, D is TRBD1 or TRBD2 (5 bases each). The sample here was peripheral blood, taken 28 days after the second dose of the MenACWY control vaccine. DNA of the CDR3: TGTGCTAGTGGTTTAACCCGGGACGGTTACTCTGGGGCCAACGTCCTGACTTTC. This translates into CASGLTRDGYSGANVLTF.